Below are 31 T cell receptor beta chains sequenced from a single sample in a study of tissue T cells after allogeneic stem cell transplantation (dated by TCRdb to between 2022 and 2023). Per the publication, the time point label means: mouse harvest day 14 after allogeneic transplant. Mouse grafts combined 10^7 T-cell-depleted bone marrow cells with 10^6 splenic CD5+ T cells, given via tail vein injection. The library was built by means of the immunoSEQ multiplex PCR assay. This immuneACCESS table, as held by TCRdb, lists in-frame sequences with V and J called but not all clones. Of the missing ones, under half trace to an unresolved V gene in checked studies; the others have no known cause. This sample is represented by under 8,500 clones; around 40% of them were singletons. Less than 3.5% of the sample rests with the top ten. Sample: skin. These receptors came from a female BALB/c mouse given C57BL/6 T cells with graft-versus-host disease after an allogeneic hematopoietic cell transplant.

This clone was seen only once. The gene names given are mouse names. Read coverage stops 1 residue before the CDR3 terminus; the germline J gene supplies the remainder. This chain uses TRBV26 with TRBJ2-4; D may correspond to TRBD1 or TRBD2 (6 bases each). Trimming removed 2 bases at V and 7 bases at J, with 7 bases between. The CDR3 spans 12 residues. Germline CDR1 reads KGHPV; CDR2 reads FQNQEV (reference sequence). The covered CDR3 bases are TGTGCCAGCAGTCTGGGGGGCGACACCTTGTAC. Amino acids: CASSLGGDTLY. The full-length CDR3 reads as CASSLGGDTLYF.

Remarks on this clone: Gene names refer to mouse genes. The read gets to within 1 residue of the CDR3 end, and the germline J gene fills in the rest. The V gene is TRBV3, the J gene TRBJ2-5, with D tentatively TRBD2 (5 bases). Germline V gene data show CDR1 as SNHLY and CDR2 as FYNGKV (reference sequence). V lost 5 bases and J lost 5, with 8 bases in between. The CDR3 is 12 residues long. CDR3 sequence reads: CASSLLGDTQYF. The covered CDR3 bases are TGTGCCAGCAGCCTTCTGGGAGACACCCAGTAC.

This clone was observed a handful of times. Gene labels here are mouse ones. The read terminates 1 residue ahead of where the CDR3 ends, so the germline J gene completes it. The chain carries TRBV3 and TRBJ2-7; 11 nucleotides match TRBD2. Germline values: CDR1 SNHLY, CDR2 FYNGKV (reference sequence). V shed 2 bases, J shed 4 bases, and the junction held 4 bases outside the gene matches. The CDR3 contains 15 residues. CDR3 region: CASSLSDWGGYEQYF. The covered CDR3 bases are TGTGCCAGCAGCTTAAGCGACTGGGGGGGTTATGAACAGTAC.

On this clone: Germline and genes: mouse. From the germline J gene comes the end of the CDR3, since the read stops 1 residue before it. The rearrangement joins TRBV26 to TRBJ2-5; 9 bases agree with TRBD2. This CDR3 is 15 amino acids long. V was pared by 6 bases and J by 0 bases, with 4 bases of the junction left unmatched. Germline V CDR1 and CDR2: KGHPV, FQNQEV (reference sequence). The CDR3 spells CASSRDWANQDTQYF. Partial CDR3 DNA: TGTGCCAGCAGCCGGGACTGGGCAAACCAAGACACCCAGTAC.

This clone is classed as medium-sized (0.01 to 0.1%). The listed genes are named as in mouse. CDR3 region: CASSRQGGSYEQYF. CDR3 DNA (partial): TGTGCCAGCAGTAGACAGGGAGGGTCCTATGAACAGTAC. The V gene is TRBV13-1, the J gene TRBJ2-7; 7 positions match TRBD1. The read is 1 residue too short to cover the CDR3 end, so that end is filled in from the germline J gene. CDR3 length equals 14 residues. Unmatched junction bases numbered 5, after V lost 4 bases and J lost 1 base. Germline V gene lookup returns CDR1 NSHNY and CDR2 SYGAGN.

Turning to this clone: Here the gene names and germline are mouse. The read ends 1 residue shy of where the CDR3 ends; the end is completed using the germline J gene. V is TRBV4 and J is TRBJ1-2; 7 nucleotides align to TRBD1. Unmatched junction bases numbered 2, after V lost 4 bases and J lost 0 bases. Germline lookup yields CDR1 LGHDT and CDR2 YNNKQL (reference sequence). This CDR3 comprises 14 residues. Partial CDR3 DNA: TGTGCCAGCAGCTTCGACAGGGCAAACTCCGACTACACC. Residues: CASSFDRANSDYT. The entire CDR3 sequence reads CASSFDRANSDYTF. The full variable domain, completed using reference TRBV4 and TRBJ1-2, is ETAVFQTPNYHVTQVGNEVSFNCKQTLGHDTMYWYKQDSKKLLKIMFSYNNKQLIVNETVPRRFSPQSSDKAHLNLRIKSVEPEDSAVYLCASSFDRANSDYTFGSGTRLLVI.

Note on this clone: Germline and genes here are mouse. From the germline J gene comes the end of the CDR3, since the read stops 1 residue before it. The rearrangement links TRBV26 to TRBJ1-3, with D maybe TRBD1 (5 bases). Germline V gene data show CDR1 as KGHPV and CDR2 as FQNQEV (reference sequence). This CDR3 comprises 15 residues. Trimming stripped 0 bases from V and 0 bases from J, with 6 bases between. The CDR3 is CASSLSTASGNTLYF. The sequenced part of the CDR3 DNA is TGTGCCAGCAGTCTGTCGACAGCTTCTGGAAATACGCTCTAT.

A remark on this clone: Genes here carry mouse names. Sequencing ends 1 residue short of the CDR3 end; the germline J gene provides the rest. This chain uses TRBV20 with TRBJ2-1; D unresolved. V was trimmed by 5 bases and J by 1 base, leaving 3 bases between them. The CDR3 loop spans 11 amino acids. Germline values: CDR1 GFQATS, CDR2 STVNSAI. Here the CDR3 reads CGALNYAEQFF. The CDR3 DNA, read in part, is TGTGGTGCTTTGAACTATGCTGAGCAGTTC.

With respect to this clone: Gene labels here are mouse ones. The read stops 1 residue short of the end of the CDR3; the missing end is completed from the germline J gene. This chain links TRBV5 with TRBJ1-4; D unresolved. Trimming took 4 bases from V and 0 from J, leaving 6 bases between them. The germline V gene has CDR1 LGHNA and CDR2 YNLKQL (reference sequence). This CDR3 is built from 14 residues. The chain's CDR3 is CASSLTFSNERLFF. The part of the CDR3 DNA that was read is TGTGCCAGCAGCCTGACATTTTCCAACGAAAGATTATTT.

This clone was counted a few times. These gene names are mouse names. The DNA ends 1 residue before the CDR3 does, and the rest of the CDR3 is filled in from the germline J gene. The V call is TRBV13-3, the J call TRBJ2-7, with 9 positions matching TRBD2. Per the germline V gene, CDR1 is NNHDY and CDR2 is SYVADS. V trimming: 5 bases; J trimming: 4 bases; junction bases outside the gene matches: 4. The CDR3 consists of 13 residues. The CDR3 loop reads CASRGTGRYEQYF. The sequenced CDR3 bases are TGTGCCAGCAGAGGGACTGGGAGGTATGAACAGTAC.

Notes on this clone: Gene names follow the mouse nomenclature. The CDR3 extends 1 residue past the end of the read, so its final part is completed from the germline J gene. This chain links TRBV5 with TRBJ2-4; TRBD2 might be the D (6 bases). CDR1 is LGHNA and CDR2 is YNLKQL in the germline V gene (reference sequence). The CDR3 consists of 14 residues. V gave up 0 bases and J gave up 4 bases, with 8 bases separating them. This CDR3 is CASSQEWGKNTLYF. Incomplete CDR3 DNA: TGTGCCAGCAGCCAAGAATGGGGGAAAAACACCTTGTAC.

This clone was detected a few times. Each gene name is a mouse one. Read sequence stops 1 residue before the CDR3 end, and the germline J gene provides the missing end. This chain connects TRBV26 to TRBJ2-7, with TRBD1 matching 9 bases. The ends lost 6 bases at V and 7 bases at J; junction bases unmatched: 7. The CDR3 contains 13 residues. Germline-derived CDR1 and CDR2 are KGHPV and FQNQEV (reference sequence). CDR3 sequence reads: CASRRQGGQEQYF. CDR3 DNA (partial): TGTGCCAGCAGACGACAGGGGGGTCAGGAACAGTAC.

This clone showed up just a few times. Gene and germline names: mouse. The missing CDR3 end, 1 residue past where the read stops, is filled in from the germline J gene. The chain recombines TRBV23 with TRBJ1-4; the table's D call of TRBD1 was not tested on the DNA. Per germline, CDR1 KGHTA and CDR2 FQNQQP. The CDR3 consists of 17 residues. The CDR3: CSSSQSSGHISNERLFF. The sequenced CDR3 bases are TGCTCCAGCAGTCAATCTTCGGGACACATTTCCAACGAAAGATTATTT. Full variable domain (outside the CDR3, taken from reference TRBV23 and TRBJ1-4): DAAVTQKPRYLIKMKGQEAEMKCIPEKGHTAVFWYQQKQSKELKFLIYFQNQQPLDQIDMVKERFSAVCPSSSLCSLGIRTCEAEDSALYLCSSSQSSGHISNERLFFGHGTKLSVL.

A single count supports this clone. Germline and genes here are mouse. The read falls 1 residue short of the CDR3 end, and the missing part is taken from the germline J gene. J is TRBJ1-5 and V is TRBV13-3; D may be TRBD1 (6 bases). The germline V gene has CDR1 NNHDY and CDR2 SYVADS. Trimming pared 5 bases from V and 9 bases from J, leaving 12 bases between. The CDR3 extends over 12 amino acids. CDR3 protein: CASSSGTPAPLF. The sequenced CDR3 bases are TGTGCCAGCAGCTCCGGGACACCGGCTCCGCTT.

For this clone: Mouse germline and gene names are used. The sequence runs out 1 residue before the end of the CDR3; the remainder is reconstructed from the germline J gene. The chain links TRBV5 to TRBJ1-1; D is unresolved. With 4 bases removed from V and 1 base from J, the gap between germline ends came to 4 bases. Germline V gives CDR1 LGHNA, CDR2 YNLKQL (reference sequence). The CDR3 covers 12 residues. Incomplete CDR3 DNA: TGTGCCAGCAGCCTAATAAACACAGAAGTCTTC. Translated, it gives CASSLINTEVF. The whole CDR3 is CASSLINTEVFF.

This clone was counted once. Genes here carry mouse names. The CDR3 extends 1 residue past the end of the read, so its final part is completed from the germline J gene. This chain uses TRBV3 with TRBJ2-7, with 9 bases matching TRBD2. The CDR3 extends over 14 amino acids. The germline CDR1 and CDR2 sequences are SNHLY and FYNGKV (reference sequence). V was clipped by 2 bases and J by 6 bases; unmatched bases: 5. The CDR3 loop is CASSLRAGGVEQYF. CDR3 DNA (partial): TGTGCCAGCAGCTTAAGGGCTGGGGGGGTTGAACAGTAC.

This clone was seen a few times. Gene names and germline match the mouse. The DNA ends 1 residue before the CDR3 does, and the rest of the CDR3 is filled in from the germline J gene. V usage is TRBV12-2 and J usage is TRBJ2-4; D is possibly TRBD2 (5 bases). V shed 0 bases and J shed 0 bases, with 9 bases lying between them. Germline values: CDR1 SGHLS, CDR2 HYDKME. This CDR3 is 15 amino acids long. The CDR3 loop is CASSLALGSQNTLYF. The CDR3 DNA, read in part, is TGTGCCAGCTCTCTCGCCCTGGGAAGTCAAAACACCTTGTAC.

With respect to this clone: All gene names here are mouse names. The sequenced fragment ends 1 residue before the CDR3 boundary, so the rest is inferred from the germline J gene. V gene TRBV13-2 combines with J gene TRBJ2-5; 11 bases are shared with TRBD2. The germline V gene has CDR1 NNHNN and CDR2 SYGAGS (reference sequence). CDR3 length: 15 residues. Trimming took 0 bases from V and 6 from J; bases not matched to a gene: 3. The CDR3 DNA, read in part, is TGTGCCAGCGGTGATGACTGGGGGGGCGCCGACACCCAGTAC. Its translation is CASGDDWGGADTQY. The whole CDR3 protein reads CASGDDWGGADTQYF.

This clone was seen only once. The genes and germline here are from mouse. From the germline J gene comes the end of the CDR3, since the read stops 1 residue before it. V is TRBV26 and J is TRBJ1-1, with D perhaps TRBD1 (6 bases). Germline CDR1 and CDR2: KGHPV and FQNQEV (reference sequence). Trimming took off 6 bases at V and 0 bases at J, with 11 bases between the two ends. The CDR3 covers 14 residues. The CDR3 sequence: CASSTGTTNTEVFF. Partial CDR3 DNA: TGTGCCAGCAGCACCGGGACAACAAACACAGAAGTCTTC.

Of note for this clone: Gene names and germline match the mouse. Sequencing ends 1 residue short of the CDR3 end; the germline J gene provides the rest. The chain joins TRBV13-3 to TRBJ2-7; no definite D call. The CDR3 contains 13 residues. Germline CDR1 NNHDY, CDR2 SYVADS. V shed 2 bases and J shed 0 bases, with 6 bases lying between them. The sequenced CDR3 bases are TGTGCCAGCAGTGACCCCCCCTCCTATGAACAGTAC. Translated: CASSDPPSYEQY. The CDR3 as a whole reads CASSDPPSYEQYF.

This clone was seen a few times. Mouse gene names apply. Read sequence stops 1 residue before the CDR3 end, and the germline J gene provides the missing end. This chain uses TRBV3 with TRBJ2-7; 7 positions agree with TRBD2. V was pared by 0 bases and J by 4 bases, with 0 bases of the junction left unmatched. CDR1 SNHLY and CDR2 FYNGKV come from the germline V gene (reference sequence). CDR3 length: 13 residues. Partial CDR3 DNA: TGTGCCAGCAGCTTAGCCTGGGGGTATGAACAGTAC. This codes for CASSLAWGYEQY. Given in full, the CDR3 is CASSLAWGYEQYF.

This clone showed up just a few times. Gene labels here are mouse ones. Read data end 1 residue before the CDR3 end; the end is taken from the germline J gene. V gene TRBV26 combines with J gene TRBJ1-1, with D possibly matching TRBD1 (5 bases). Trimming removed 2 bases at V and 6 bases at J, with 7 bases between. The CDR3 runs to 12 residues. Germline V CDR1 and CDR2: KGHPV, FQNQEV (reference sequence). The chain's CDR3 is CASSLRGAEVFF. The sequenced part of the CDR3 DNA is TGTGCCAGCAGTCTGAGGGGCGCAGAAGTCTTC.

This clone qualifies as medium-sized. The listed genes are named as in mouse. The read is 1 residue too short to cover the CDR3 end, so that end is filled in from the germline J gene. This sample also contains other DNA sequences that code for the same CDR3. V usage is TRBV26 and J usage is TRBJ1-1; 9 bases line up with TRBD1. Germline V CDR1 and CDR2: KGHPV, FQNQEV (reference sequence). This CDR3 region has 14 residues. The trim removed 4 bases at V and 1 base at J, leaving 1 base unmatched. CDR3 DNA (partial): TGTGCCAGCAGTCCGGGACAGGGGAACACAGAAGTCTTC. It codes for CASSPGQGNTEVF. The entire CDR3 is CASSPGQGNTEVFF.

The sample holds a few counts of this clone. Gene names are mouse gene names. The read terminates 1 residue before the CDR3 end, so the remaining end is supplied by the germline J gene. The chain recombines TRBV23 with TRBJ2-7; the DNA was not used to check the table's D call, TRBD1. The CDR3 spans 14 residues. Germline assignment: CDR1 KGHTA and CDR2 FQNQQP. CDR3 bases read: TGCTCCAGCAGTCCCAGGCAGGGGGCGTTTGAACAGTAC. Translating gives CSSSPRQGAFEQY. The entire CDR3 protein is CSSSPRQGAFEQYF.

This clone was counted only a few times. Gene names denote mouse genes. The DNA ends 1 residue before the CDR3 does, and the rest of the CDR3 is filled in from the germline J gene. The chain employs TRBV13-3 and TRBJ2-5, with unresolved D. Trimming took off 0 bases at V and 3 bases at J, with 8 bases between the two ends. The CDR3 totals 14 residues. Germline lookup yields CDR1 NNHDY and CDR2 SYVADS. The CDR3 loop is CASSDATFQDTQYF. Incomplete CDR3 DNA: TGTGCCAGCAGTGATGCCACTTTTCAAGACACCCAGTAC.

Of note for this clone: Genes here carry mouse names. The read terminates 1 residue before the CDR3 end, so the remaining end is supplied by the germline J gene. The V and J genes are TRBV15 and TRBJ2-3; TRBD1 might be the D (5 bases). The CDR3 is 12 residues long. Germline CDR1 and CDR2: SGHND and FRSKSL. Trimming removed 1 base at V and 12 bases at J, with 11 bases between. CDR3: CASSLDRSNLYF. The part of the CDR3 DNA that was read is TGTGCCAGCAGTTTAGACAGGTCGAACCTGTAT.

Only a few counts were recorded for this clone. The listed genes are named as in mouse. The CDR3 end lies 1 residue beyond the end of the read and is filled in from the germline J gene. The rearrangement links TRBV12-1 to TRBJ2-5; TRBD2 agrees at 12 bases. V lost 4 bases, J lost 3 bases, and 7 bases stayed unmatched. Per germline, CDR1 SGHSN and CDR2 HYEKVE. CDR3 size: 16 residues. CDR3 DNA, as far as it was read: TGTGCCAGCTCCCCATCGACTGGGGGGGCGCAAGACACCCAGTAC. It is translated as CASSPSTGGAQDTQY. In full, the CDR3 reads CASSPSTGGAQDTQYF.

To note about this clone: Mouse gene names apply. The read ends 1 residue early relative to the CDR3; the germline J gene fills the gap. The rearrangement links TRBV31 to TRBJ1-4; D call uncertain. CDR1 GKSSPN and CDR2 SITVG come from the germline V gene. CDR3 length: 13 residues. V shed 0 bases and J shed 4 bases, with 6 bases lying between them. The DNA read from the CDR3 is TGTGCCTGGAGTCTTAAGGACAACGAAAGATTATTT. Protein sequence: CAWSLKDNERLF. The complete CDR3 reads CAWSLKDNERLFF.

This clone was counted only a few times. Mouse names are used for the genes. CDR3 DNA (partial): TGTGCCAGCAGGGAGCCGGGACAGACCTATGAACAGTAC. It codes for CASREPGQTYEQY. The full CDR3 is CASREPGQTYEQYF. The chain employs TRBV26 and TRBJ2-7; 7 nucleotides match TRBD1. The read falls 1 residue short of the CDR3 end, and the missing part is taken from the germline J gene. This CDR3 has 14 residues. Trimming cost V 6 bases and J 2 bases; bases outside gene matches: 7. Germline loops: CDR1 KGHPV, CDR2 FQNQEV (reference sequence).

This clone qualifies as medium-sized. Gene names denote mouse genes. The read ends 1 residue early relative to the CDR3; the germline J gene fills the gap. The V and J genes are TRBV4 and TRBJ1-1; the D is unclear. From germline, CDR1 is LGHDT and CDR2 YNNKQL (reference sequence). The CDR3 loop spans 12 amino acids. Deletions cut 3 bases from V and 5 bases from J, with 7 bases between. The CDR3 here is CASSYQKTEVFF. CDR3 bases read: TGTGCCAGCAGCTATCAAAAAACAGAAGTCTTC. Supplemented by reference TRBV4 and TRBJ1-1, the full variable domain reads ETAVFQTPNYHVTQVGNEVSFNCKQTLGHDTMYWYKQDSKKLLKIMFSYNNKQLIVNETVPRRFSPQSSDKAHLNLRIKSVEPEDSAVYLCASSYQKTEVFFGKGTRLTVV.

This clone is medium-sized within its sample. The genes are named according to mouse. The read halts 1 residue ahead of the CDR3 end, with the missing end drawn from the germline J gene. V is TRBV23 and J is TRBJ2-4; TRBD1 is the table's D call and was not checked against the DNA. This CDR3 comprises 15 residues. Germline CDR1 KGHTA, CDR2 FQNQQP. The part of the CDR3 DNA that was read is TGCTCCAGCAGTCTGGGACAGGGAAGAAGAAACACCTTGTAC. Protein sequence: CSSSLGQGRRNTLY. The whole CDR3 protein is CSSSLGQGRRNTLYF.